The 10 T cell receptor beta chains given below trace back to one sample, sequenced in a study of tumor-infiltrating lymphocytes in oesophageal squamous cell carcinoma. From the PCR reads, TCRdb called clonotypes with MiXCR, one entry per CDR3 protein. The sample shows about 11,000 distinct CDR3 sequences, around half of them seen only once. Input material: esophageal tumor tissue. These receptors all stem from a male donor with esophageal squamous cell carcinoma.

This clonotype has ten or more counts. A much larger clone lies a single base off, so this may be a read error. This chain connects TRBV6-6 to TRBJ2-7; the D is unclear. The CDR3 has 13 residues. V was clipped by 0 bases and J by 7 bases, with 10 bases between them. Germline V gene sequence: CDR1 MNHNY, CDR2 SVGAGI (reference sequence). The CDR3 coding sequence is TGTGCCAGCAGTTACTCAATTTACAATGAGCAGTACTTC. Its translation is CASSYSIYNEQYF.

The chain joins TRBV20-1 to TRBJ1-5, with D possibly matching TRBD1 (5 bases). Germline CDR1 is DFQATT and CDR2 is SNEGSKA (reference sequence). The CDR3 has 13 amino acids. Trimming cost V 6 bases and J 10 bases, with 19 bases left between them. CDR3 nucleotides: TGCAGTGCCTCCCGGGACTTGGGCACACCCCAGCATTTT. As protein: CSASRDLGTPQHF.

This clonotype occurred a few times. The J gene is TRBJ2-4, the V gene TRBV7-6; TRBD2 is a possible D gene (5 bases). The closer fit of TRBJ2-1 to the DNA end suggests the J call may be wrong. From germline, CDR1 is SGHVS and CDR2 FNYEAQ. The CDR3 covers 12 residues. The CDR3 spells CASSIYRGEQFF. In DNA, the CDR3 is TGTGCCAGCAGCATCTATCGCGGGGAGCAGTTCTTC.

This sequence joins TRBV11-2 and TRBJ1-4, with D tentatively TRBD1 (6 bases). The germline CDR1 and CDR2 sequences are SGHAT and FQNNGV. Trimming left V 4 bases short and J 7 bases short, with 16 bases between. This CDR3 has 15 residues. CDR3 sequence (DNA): TGTGCCAGCAGCTCACAGGGAGGGAATACTGAAAAACTGTTTTTT. Amino acids: CASSSQGGNTEKLFF.

Remarks on this clonotype: The CDR3 end shows no conserved phenylalanine or tryptophan, and so a read error is likely. No DNA is shown, since the ends of the CDR3 on it are uncertain; the CDR3 is the one TCRdb lists. This rearrangement joins TRBV6-8 to TRBJ2-4; TRBD2 was called by the table and not checked on the DNA. The germline V gene has CDR1 MNHGY and CDR2 SAAAGT. Including both end residues, the CDR3 is 8 amino acids long. This CDR3 reads CASSPRLA.

Of note for this clonotype: Mismatch with germline at one junction end may stem from a read error. The rearrangement links TRBV6-2 or TRBV6-3 to TRBJ2-1; D not resolved. The CDR3 contains 15 residues. CDR1 and CDR2 from the germline V gene are MNHEY and SVGEGT. The CDR3: CASRYDPSSYNEQLF. CDR3 nucleotides: TGTGCCAGCAGGTACGACCCGAGCTCCTACAATGAGCAGCTCTTC.

The V gene is TRBV6-1, the J gene TRBJ2-3, with TRBD1 matching over 7 bases. The J call may be wrong; the DNA end is better matched by TRBJ2-7. From germline, CDR1 is MNHNS and CDR2 SASEGT. CDR3 size: 15 residues. The CDR3, as DNA: TGTGCCAGCAGTGAAGGAGGGACAGCAGCCTACGAGCAGTACTTC. Translated, it gives CASSEGGTAAYEQYF.

This clonotype was seen many times. The chain combines TRBV2 with TRBJ1-6, with D possibly matching TRBD1 (6 bases). V dropped 6 bases and J dropped 5 bases, with 11 bases sitting between them. Per germline, CDR1 SNHLY and CDR2 FYNNEI. The CDR3 is made up of 14 amino acids. The CDR3, as DNA: TGTGCCAGCAGCCACAGGGCCGATAATTCACCCCTCCACTTT. Encoded protein: CASSHRADNSPLHF.

The J gene is TRBJ1-4, the V gene TRBV7-2; TRBD1 might be the D (6 bases). This CDR3 has 15 residues. V was shortened by 5 bases and J by 7 bases, with 17 bases between the two germline ends. Germline CDR1 and CDR2: SGHTA and FQGNSA. The chain's CDR3 is CASSLSAGAGEKLFF. CDR3 nucleotides: TGTGCCAGCAGCCTCAGCGCGGGGGCTGGTGAAAAACTGTTTTTT.

This clonotype occurred many times. This chain joins TRBV5-6 and TRBJ2-2; TRBD2 matches 10 bases. The V segment lost 4 bases and the J segment 7 bases; nucleotides outside the gene matches: 7. Germline CDR1 is SGHDT and CDR2 is YYEEEE. There are 15 residues in the CDR3. The CDR3 loop is CASSRGLANLGELFF. CDR3 nucleotides: TGTGCCAGCAGCAGGGGACTAGCGAATCTCGGGGAGCTGTTTTTT.